This T cell receptor (beta chain) was sequenced during a study of T-cell memory formation after mild COVID-19 (dated by TCRdb to the early 2020s). About the study as a whole: TCR sequence clusters from the two donors were found to be largely donor specific. T-cell clones expanding and contracting after mild COVID-19 in two donors were tracked by longitudinal TCRalpha and TCRbeta repertoire sequencing. Two young, previously healthy adult volunteers made up the cohort, one male and one female.

Ficoll-Paque density gradient centrifugation was the method used to isolate PBMCs. This clonotype was seen ten or more times. Its antigen is not yet known. There are no base qualities to consult, and no much larger clone falls within one base. For sequencing, an Illumina NovaSeq 6000 was employed. TCRalpha and TCRbeta cDNA libraries were built by 5'RACE with constant-segment primers, adding sample barcodes and unique molecular identifiers. Trizol reagent was used to extract RNA from every sample. Amplification of the libraries took two PCR steps, and the second step added a second sample barcode plus Illumina TruSeq adapters. Libraries were sequenced on an Illumina NovaSeq with 2 x 150 bp paired-end reads. From the authors' description of their analysis: With migec v1.2.7, reads were demultiplexed and then collapsed into UMI-guided consensus sequences. Using mixcr v2.1.11, UMI consensuses were aligned to TRA and TRB V and J templates and then assembled into clonotypes. Clonotypes were classified as expanded or contracted when called significant by both edgeR and NoisET, with noise models trained on biological replicates. For edgeR calls, the thresholds were a false discovery rate-adjusted p below 0.01 and a log2 fold-change of 1. As an exploratory analysis of dynamics, max-normalized trajectories of the 1000 most abundant clonotypes were examined by PCA with hierarchical clustering. Separately sequenced CD4+ and CD8+ repertoires were used to assign a CD4 or CD8 phenotype to each responding clone. TCRdb trimmed the raw reads at Q25, called clones with MiXCR and kept productive beta chains. All rows with the same CDR3 protein become a single entry with the most common DNA and genes. In this record, the V and J calls reflect TCRdb's handling and not the investigators' own analysis. Recorded for this sample are around 180,000 distinct CDR3 sequences; less than 20% of them occurred a single time. The ten largest account for 3.9% of the sample.

Per the germline V gene, MDHEN is the CDR1 and SYDVKM is the CDR2. V ends up 5 bases short and J 6 bases short, with an unmatched junction base count of 6. Spanning cysteine to phenylalanine, the CDR3 consists of 16 amino acids. CDR3 DNA only is kept here, 48 bases in frame from base 1. Broader findings and caveats from the paper: Whether the second-wave clones peaking on day 37 were SARS-CoV-2 specific was not confirmed. From day 15 to 85, contracting clones showed balanced CD4/CD8 phenotypes, whereas a second wave of clones that expanded from day 15 to 37 leaned towards CD4+. The study included only a couple of mild cases, and larger cohorts that include severe cases with pre-infection samples were judged to be necessary. Contracting CD4+ clones were located mainly in the CM and EM memory subsets, whereas CD8+ clones were found to be enriched in EMRA. The detection of some responding clones in pre-infection memory suggests that pre-existing cross-reactive memory T cells joined the SARS-CoV-2 response.

This receptor chain uses TRBV28 and TRBJ2-3, with 15 bases aligning to TRBD2. The TCR originated in a man younger than 35 who had mild COVID-19 (a few samples of this study predate the infection). The sample titles of this study are shuffled in the database, so cell type and time point are left out; the donor was told from shared clones. Input material: PBMCs or a T cell subset sorted from them (not recorded which). This receptor has the CDR3 CASSPRTSGGADTQYF. In nucleotide form, the sequence is TGTGCCAGCAGTCCACGGACTAGCGGGGGGGCTGATACGCAGTATTTT.